One T cell receptor (beta chain) is described in this entry. Method: immunoSEQ multiplex PCR; TCRdb's copy keeps in-frame clones and lacks some. The sample yields about 93,000 clones, around 87% seen once. The data were obtained in a study of T cell responses to AZD1222 COVID-19 vaccine. The CDR3 has 14 amino acids. Trimming shortened V by 3 bases and J by 6 bases, and 15 bases separated the two germline ends. Germline-derived CDR1 and CDR2 are KGHSH and LQKENI. The chain is built from TRBV18 and TRBJ2-7; D is possibly TRBD1 or TRBD2 (5 bases each). The sequenced sample was peripheral blood, obtained 28 days after the second AZD1222 dose. The clonotype was recovered from an adult who received the AZD1222 COVID-19 vaccine. DNA for the CDR3: TGTGCCAGCTCACCTGGGGGTGTGAAGCCCGAGCAGTACTTC. This translates into CASSPGGVKPEQYF.